The rows below give T cell receptor beta chains drawn from one sample of a study of CD8 T cells in ankylosing spondylitis. A single record per CDR3 protein comes from TCRdb applying MiXCR to the 5' RACE reads. This table has about 800,000 distinct CDR3 sequences, roughly 10% appearing once. The specimen sequenced was blood, either unsorted or a sorted T cell fraction (not recorded which). These receptors originate from a male donor with ankylosing spondylitis. Each CDR3 is given with its conserved first and last residue. D genes are given only for firm matches. Clone size is given for some rows only: seen once, a few or many times, or a class if the clone is expanded.

cdr3_length: 14
j_call: TRBJ1-4
v_call: TRBV7-9
clone_size: few
d_call: -
cdr3_nt: TGTGCCAGCAGCTTTAATCAGGGTGATGAAAAACTGTTTTTT
cdr3_aa: CASSFNQGDEKLFF

cdr3_length: 19
j_call: TRBJ2-1
v_call: TRBV24-1
clone_size: few
d_call: TRBD2
cdr3_nt: TGTGCCACCAGTGATCCAATTTTTGACGGGACTAGCGGGATCAATGAGCAGTTCTTC
cdr3_aa: CATSDPIFDGTSGINEQFF

cdr3_length: 14
j_call: TRBJ1-2
v_call: TRBV20-1
clone_size: few
d_call: -
cdr3_nt: TGCAGTGCTATATTAATACATGCGGGCTATGGCTACACCTTC
cdr3_aa: CSAILIHAGYGYTF

cdr3_length: 14
j_call: TRBJ2-7
v_call: TRBV28
clone_size: -
d_call: TRBD1
cdr3_nt: TGTGCCAGCAGTCCCACGGACAGGAGGCTCGAGCAGTACTTC
cdr3_aa: CASSPTDRRLEQYF

cdr3_length: 16
j_call: TRBJ2-7
v_call: TRBV6-1
clone_size: -
d_call: -
cdr3_nt: TGTGCCAGCAGCCACGGGGTGCCAGGCCTCTCCTACGAGCAGTACTTC
cdr3_aa: CASSHGVPGLSYEQYF

cdr3_length: 14
j_call: TRBJ2-2
v_call: TRBV20-1
clone_size: -
d_call: -
cdr3_nt: TGCAGTGCCAGATGGCGGCAAAACACCGGGGAGCTGTTTTTT
cdr3_aa: CSARWRQNTGELFF

cdr3_length: 15
j_call: TRBJ2-1
v_call: TRBV20-1
clone_size: many
d_call: TRBD2
cdr3_nt: TGCAGTGCTAGAGATCGTCTAGCGGGATATAGTGAGCAGTTCTTC
cdr3_aa: CSARDRLAGYSEQFF

cdr3_length: 19
j_call: TRBJ2-6
v_call: TRBV30
clone_size: few
d_call: TRBD1
cdr3_nt: TGTGCCTGGAGTGTAGTGGGACAGGGAAGGGGGCCTGGGGCCAACGTCCTGACTTTC
cdr3_aa: CAWSVVGQGRGPGANVLTF

cdr3_length: 14
j_call: TRBJ1-4
v_call: TRBV6-1
clone_size: few
d_call: TRBD1
cdr3_nt: TGTGCCAGCAACCCCGACAGGGGGTCTGAAAAACTGTTTTTT
cdr3_aa: CASNPDRGSEKLFF

cdr3_length: 15
j_call: TRBJ1-1
v_call: TRBV20-1
clone_size: -
d_call: -
cdr3_nt: TGCAGTGCTAGGGGGGCAGGGAATATTAGGACTGAAGCTTTCTTT
cdr3_aa: CSARGAGNIRTEAFF

cdr3_length: 13
j_call: TRBJ1-5
v_call: TRBV20-1
clone_size: few
d_call: -
cdr3_nt: TGCAGTGCTAGAGACCACCTTAATCAGCCCCAGCATTTT
cdr3_aa: CSARDHLNQPQHF

cdr3_length: 13
j_call: TRBJ2-7
v_call: TRBV6-5
clone_size: few
d_call: -
cdr3_nt: TGTGCCAGCAGTTACCGGAGCTCCTACGAGCAGTACTTC
cdr3_aa: CASSYRSSYEQYF

cdr3_length: 14
j_call: TRBJ2-5
v_call: TRBV5-1
clone_size: -
d_call: -
cdr3_nt: TGCGCCAGCAGCTTAAGGGCATCGGAAGAGACCCAGTACTTC
cdr3_aa: CASSLRASEETQYF

cdr3_length: 16
j_call: TRBJ2-1
v_call: TRBV29-1
clone_size: many
d_call: -
cdr3_nt: TGCAGCGTTCAAGGGGGAGTAGCGCAAACCTACAATGAGCAGTTCTTC
cdr3_aa: CSVQGGVAQTYNEQFF

cdr3_length: 14
j_call: TRBJ2-5
v_call: TRBV20-1
clone_size: -
d_call: TRBD2
cdr3_nt: TGCAGTGCCGTTGTAGCGGGAGGGCTGAAGACCCAGTACTTC
cdr3_aa: CSAVVAGGLKTQYF

cdr3_length: 13
j_call: TRBJ1-5
v_call: TRBV25-1
clone_size: -
d_call: -
cdr3_nt: TGTGCCAGCAGTGGCGTACAGGATCAGCCCCAGCATTTT
cdr3_aa: CASSGVQDQPQHF

cdr3_length: 16
j_call: TRBJ2-1
v_call: TRBV29-1
clone_size: many
d_call: TRBD2
cdr3_nt: TGCAGCGTCGTCGGCACTAGCGGGAGTGGACGAAACGAGCAGTTCTTC
cdr3_aa: CSVVGTSGSGRNEQFF

cdr3_length: 16
j_call: TRBJ2-3
v_call: TRBV10-3
clone_size: many
d_call: TRBD2
cdr3_nt: TGTGCCATCAGTGAACCGGGACTAGCGGACACAGATACGCAGTATTTT
cdr3_aa: CAISEPGLADTDTQYF

cdr3_length: 14
j_call: TRBJ2-2
v_call: TRBV12-3/TRBV12-4
clone_size: -
d_call: -
cdr3_nt: TGTGCCAGCACAGGCTCTCGAGACACCGGGGAGCTGTTTTTT
cdr3_aa: CASTGSRDTGELFF

cdr3_length: 12
j_call: TRBJ1-6
v_call: TRBV20-1
clone_size: few
d_call: -
cdr3_nt: TGCAGTGCGAGACAGGTTAATTCACCCCTCCACTTT
cdr3_aa: CSARQVNSPLHF

cdr3_length: 16
j_call: TRBJ2-1
v_call: TRBV10-3
clone_size: -
d_call: TRBD2
cdr3_nt: TGTGCCATCAGTGGGGAACTAGCGGGAGCCGACAATGAGCAGTTCTTC
cdr3_aa: CAISGELAGADNEQFF

cdr3_length: 14
j_call: TRBJ2-7
v_call: TRBV20-1
clone_size: -
d_call: -
cdr3_nt: TGCAGTGCTGCGCCGGGGGCCTTGTACCACGAGCAGTACTTC
cdr3_aa: CSAAPGALYHEQYF

cdr3_length: 16
j_call: TRBJ2-1
v_call: TRBV4-3
clone_size: many
d_call: -
cdr3_nt: TGCGCCAGCAGCCAAGATTTCCGGGAACCCTACAATGAGCAGTTCTTC
cdr3_aa: CASSQDFREPYNEQFF

cdr3_length: 15
j_call: TRBJ1-1
v_call: TRBV6-5
clone_size: few
d_call: -
cdr3_nt: TGTGCCAGCAGTTCGGGGGGGGTGAGGAAGACTGAAGCTTTCTTT
cdr3_aa: CASSSGGVRKTEAFF

cdr3_length: 14
j_call: TRBJ2-1
v_call: TRBV18
clone_size: -
d_call: -
cdr3_nt: TGTGCCAGCTCACCACAATTTCCTCACAATGAGCAGTTCTTC
cdr3_aa: CASSPQFPHNEQFF

cdr3_length: 15
j_call: TRBJ2-1
v_call: TRBV20-1
clone_size: many
d_call: TRBD2
cdr3_nt: TGCAGTGCTAGAGGGGAGGGCCTATCCTACAATGAGCAGTTCTTC
cdr3_aa: CSARGEGLSYNEQFF

cdr3_length: 14
j_call: TRBJ2-7
v_call: TRBV20-1
clone_size: -
d_call: TRBD2
cdr3_nt: TGCAGTGCTAGTCCCCCGACTAGCGCCTCCGAGCAGTACTTC
cdr3_aa: CSASPPTSASEQYF

cdr3_length: 13
j_call: TRBJ1-1
v_call: TRBV10-3
clone_size: few
d_call: TRBD1
cdr3_nt: TGTGCCATCGCGGACAGGATGAACACTGAAGCTTTCTTT
cdr3_aa: CAIADRMNTEAFF

cdr3_length: 14
j_call: TRBJ2-5
v_call: TRBV12-3/TRBV12-4
clone_size: -
d_call: TRBD1
cdr3_nt: TGTGCCAGCAGTTTGGGGGCAGGGGGACGGACCCAGTACTTC
cdr3_aa: CASSLGAGGRTQYF

cdr3_length: 11
j_call: TRBJ2-1
v_call: TRBV5-6
clone_size: many
d_call: -
cdr3_nt: TGTGCCAGCAGCCGGGGGCCCCAGCAGTTCTTC
cdr3_aa: CASSRGPQQFF

cdr3_length: 13
j_call: TRBJ1-2
v_call: TRBV29-1
clone_size: few
d_call: TRBD1
cdr3_nt: TGCAGCGCTCGACAGGGGGTCAACTATGGCTACACCTTC
cdr3_aa: CSARQGVNYGYTF

cdr3_length: 14
j_call: TRBJ1-2
v_call: TRBV9
clone_size: -
d_call: -
cdr3_nt: TGTGCCAGCAGCGTAGCCCTACCGGACAGTGGCTACACCTTC
cdr3_aa: CASSVALPDSGYTF

cdr3_length: 12
j_call: TRBJ1-4
v_call: TRBV4-2
clone_size: -
d_call: -
cdr3_nt: TGTGCCAGCAGCACTGTAGGGGAAAAACTGTTTTTT
cdr3_aa: CASSTVGEKLFF

cdr3_length: 17
j_call: TRBJ2-5
v_call: TRBV25-1
clone_size: few
d_call: TRBD2
cdr3_nt: TGTGCCAGCAGTGACGTGCTAGCGGGATTAGGAATAGAGACCCAGTACTTC
cdr3_aa: CASSDVLAGLGIETQYF

cdr3_length: 16
j_call: TRBJ1-6
v_call: TRBV7-6
clone_size: few
d_call: -
cdr3_nt: TGTGCCAGCAGCTTAAATGGCCTAGCGTTAGGATCACCCCTCCACTTT
cdr3_aa: CASSLNGLALGSPLHF

cdr3_length: 11
j_call: TRBJ1-2
v_call: TRBV20-1
clone_size: -
d_call: -
cdr3_nt: TGCAGTGGCCGGGCCAACTATGGCTACACCTTC
cdr3_aa: CSGRANYGYTF

cdr3_length: 15
j_call: TRBJ1-3
v_call: TRBV5-1
clone_size: few
d_call: -
cdr3_nt: TGCGCCAGCAGCTTGGACAGACTCTCTGGAAACACCATATATTTT
cdr3_aa: CASSLDRLSGNTIYF

cdr3_length: 13
j_call: TRBJ2-7
v_call: TRBV5-8
clone_size: -
d_call: -
cdr3_nt: TGTGCCAGCGGCCCGGGACGGACCTACGAGCAGTACTTC
cdr3_aa: CASGPGRTYEQYF

cdr3_length: 15
j_call: TRBJ1-5
v_call: TRBV27
clone_size: -
d_call: -
cdr3_nt: TGTGCCAGCAGTTCTCTCGGCAGGGGCAATCAGCCCCAGCATTTT
cdr3_aa: CASSSLGRGNQPQHF

cdr3_length: 12
j_call: TRBJ1-2
v_call: TRBV10-3
clone_size: -
d_call: -
cdr3_nt: TGTGCCATCAGCCACAGGGCATATGGCTACACCTTC
cdr3_aa: CAISHRAYGYTF

cdr3_length: 14
j_call: TRBJ2-7
v_call: TRBV25-1
clone_size: -
d_call: TRBD1
cdr3_nt: TGTGCCAGCAGTCCACTGACAGGGGGCTACGAGCAGTACTTC
cdr3_aa: CASSPLTGGYEQYF

cdr3_length: 19
j_call: TRBJ2-5
v_call: TRBV7-8
clone_size: few
d_call: -
cdr3_nt: TGTGCCAGCAGCTTAGGAACGACTGGGTCGGCCCTGTACCAAGAGACCCAGTACTTC
cdr3_aa: CASSLGTTGSALYQETQYF

cdr3_length: 11
j_call: TRBJ2-7
v_call: TRBV28
clone_size: -
d_call: -
cdr3_nt: TGTGCCAGCAGTCACGGACCCATCATCTGGTTC
cdr3_aa: CASSHGPIIWF

cdr3_length: 12
j_call: TRBJ2-7
v_call: TRBV15
clone_size: few
d_call: -
cdr3_nt: TGTGCCACCAGCAAGGAAGGCGACGAGCAGTACTTC
cdr3_aa: CATSKEGDEQYF

cdr3_length: 15
j_call: TRBJ2-2
v_call: TRBV9
clone_size: -
d_call: -
cdr3_nt: TGTGCCAGCAGCAAGGGGCGTGAGGGATCCGGGGAGCTGTTTTTT
cdr3_aa: CASSKGREGSGELFF

cdr3_length: 15
j_call: TRBJ2-5
v_call: TRBV6-5
clone_size: few
d_call: -
cdr3_nt: TGTGCCAGCAGTTACTCGGGCAGTTCCCAAGAGACCCAGTACTTC
cdr3_aa: CASSYSGSSQETQYF

cdr3_length: 14
j_call: TRBJ1-2
v_call: TRBV5-1
clone_size: -
d_call: -
cdr3_nt: TGCGCCAGCAGCCTAGGTGCGGCAGACTATGGCTACACCTTC
cdr3_aa: CASSLGAADYGYTF